The TCR beta chain described here comes from a study of identical twins. Notes on the study in general: Because invariant MAIT and iNKT cells could be present, zero-insertion analyses could be partly confounded. Twins' surplus sharing was weaker for beta out-of-frame sequences.

Remarks on this clonotype: The antigen is not known.

cDNA molecules carried unique molecular identifiers, and template switching added a universal primer site. TCRdb called the 5' RACE reads again in MiXCR, with one record for every CDR3 protein. The data show 300,000 to 400,000 distinct CDR3 sequences, with about 12% seen just once and around 7.2% held by the top ten. A further study also used this sample, focusing on yellow fever vaccine responses in identical twins. This second study notes: Twins reportedly showed a vaccine T cell response that seemed partly convergent and partly personalized.

This receptor was obtained from a woman under 30 in good health. Specimen: CD8+ T cells sorted from blood.

The CDR3 region has the DNA TGTGCCAGCAGTTCAGCCGGGACAGGCTCCTACGAGCAGTACTTC. Encoded protein: CASSSAGTGSYEQYF. The chain recombines TRBV27 with TRBJ2-7, with 8 bases identical to TRBD1. This CDR3 is 15 amino acids long. V lost 4 bases and J lost 0; bases outside the gene matches: 5. Germline V gene lookup returns CDR1 MNHEY and CDR2 SMNVEV (reference sequence).